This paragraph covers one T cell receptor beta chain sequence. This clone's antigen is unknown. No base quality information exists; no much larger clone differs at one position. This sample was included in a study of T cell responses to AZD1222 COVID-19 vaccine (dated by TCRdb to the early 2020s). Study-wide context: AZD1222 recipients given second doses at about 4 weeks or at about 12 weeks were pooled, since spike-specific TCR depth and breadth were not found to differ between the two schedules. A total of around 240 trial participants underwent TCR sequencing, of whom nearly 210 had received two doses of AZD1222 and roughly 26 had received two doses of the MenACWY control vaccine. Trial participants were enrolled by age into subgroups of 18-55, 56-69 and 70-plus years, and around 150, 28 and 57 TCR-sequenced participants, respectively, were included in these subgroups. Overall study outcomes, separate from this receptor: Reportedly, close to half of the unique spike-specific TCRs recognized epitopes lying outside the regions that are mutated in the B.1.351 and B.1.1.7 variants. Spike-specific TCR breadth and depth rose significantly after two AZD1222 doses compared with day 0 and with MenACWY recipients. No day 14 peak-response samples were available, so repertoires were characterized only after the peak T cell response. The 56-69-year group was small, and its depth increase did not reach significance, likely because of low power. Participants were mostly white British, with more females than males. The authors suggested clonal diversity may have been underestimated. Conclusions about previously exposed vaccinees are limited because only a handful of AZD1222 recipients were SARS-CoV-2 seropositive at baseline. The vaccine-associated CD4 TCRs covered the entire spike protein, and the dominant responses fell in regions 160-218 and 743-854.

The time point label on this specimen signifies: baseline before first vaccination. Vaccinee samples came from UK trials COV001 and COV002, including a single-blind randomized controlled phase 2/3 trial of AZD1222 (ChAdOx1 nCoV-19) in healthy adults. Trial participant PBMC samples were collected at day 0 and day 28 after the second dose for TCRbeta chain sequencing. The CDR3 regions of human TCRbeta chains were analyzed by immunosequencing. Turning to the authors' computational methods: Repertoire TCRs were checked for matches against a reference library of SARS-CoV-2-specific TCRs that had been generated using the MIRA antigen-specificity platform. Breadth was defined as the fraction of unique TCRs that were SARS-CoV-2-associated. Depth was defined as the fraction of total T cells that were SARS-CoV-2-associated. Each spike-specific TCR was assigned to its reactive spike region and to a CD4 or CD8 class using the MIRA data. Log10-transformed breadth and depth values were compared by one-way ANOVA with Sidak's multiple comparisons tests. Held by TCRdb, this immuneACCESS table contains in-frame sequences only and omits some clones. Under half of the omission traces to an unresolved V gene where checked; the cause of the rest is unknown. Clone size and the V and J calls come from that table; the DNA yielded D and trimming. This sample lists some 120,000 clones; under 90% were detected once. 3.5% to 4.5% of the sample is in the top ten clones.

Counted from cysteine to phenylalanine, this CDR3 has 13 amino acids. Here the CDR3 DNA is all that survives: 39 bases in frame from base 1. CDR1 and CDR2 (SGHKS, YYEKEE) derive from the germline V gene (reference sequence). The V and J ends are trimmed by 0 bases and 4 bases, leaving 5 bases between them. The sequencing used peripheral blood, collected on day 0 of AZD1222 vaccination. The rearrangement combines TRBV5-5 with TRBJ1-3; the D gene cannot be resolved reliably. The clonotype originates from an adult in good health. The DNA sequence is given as TGTGCCAGCAGCTTGGCGGGGGGAAACACCATATATTTT. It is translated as CASSLAGGNTIYF.